Each of the 10 T cell receptor beta chains below was sequenced from the same sample in a study of cytomegalovirus exposure and HLA in healthy donors. Primers for the PCR totalled 60 Vbeta and 13 Jbeta. Clones were read by immunoSEQ multiplex PCR, and TCRdb kept only the in-frame ones, dropping some. The sample holds some 150,000 clones, approximately 81% seen once. Sequencing was carried out using PBMCs. These receptors were collected from a boy aged 2-9 years in good health and CMV-seronegative.

The J gene is TRBJ1-2, the V gene TRBV4-3; D is possibly TRBD1 (6 bases). The CDR3 contains 17 residues. V dropped 1 base and J dropped 7 bases, with 22 bases sitting between them. The germline V gene has CDR1 LGHNA and CDR2 YSLEER. The DNA for the CDR3 is TGCGCCAGCAGCCAAGGAAGCGCAACAGGGTTGTTGGGTGGCTACACCTTC. It codes for CASSQGSATGLLGGYTF.

This clone was picked up one time. V and J are TRBV9 and TRBJ2-7; 10 positions match TRBD2. Germline assignment: CDR1 SGDLS and CDR2 YYNGEE. CDR3 size: 17 residues. Unmatched junction bases numbered 9, after V lost 0 bases and J lost 3 bases. CDR3: CASSVGLAGEIIYEQYF. Written as DNA, the CDR3 is TGTGCCAGCAGCGTAGGCCTAGCGGGGGAGATAATCTACGAGCAGTACTTC.

The chain uses TRBV10-1 and TRBJ2-7, with D hard to call. With 4 bases removed from V and 0 bases from J, the gap between germline ends came to 7 bases. The CDR3 spans 13 residues. Germline assignment: CDR1 WNHNN and CDR2 SYGVQD (reference sequence). The CDR3 sequence: CASSGSSSYEQYF. The CDR3 nucleotides are TGCGCCAGCAGTGGGTCCAGCTCCTACGAGCAGTACTTC.

The genes are TRBV5-1 and TRBJ2-5; a weak D match, TRBD1 (5 bases). CDR3 length: 14 amino acids. The germline CDR1 and CDR2 sequences are SGHRS and YFSETQ. V lost 0 bases and J 5 bases, leaving 11 bases between the germline ends. CDR3 sequence reads: CASSLAQGRETQYF. The CDR3 coding sequence is TGCGCCAGCAGCTTGGCCCAGGGTCGGGAGACCCAGTACTTC.

This sequence joins TRBV27 and TRBJ2-1, with a tentative D call TRBD2 (5 bases). Per germline, CDR1 MNHEY and CDR2 SMNVEV (reference sequence). The CDR3 has 16 amino acids. The V end was cut by 6 bases, the J end by 8 bases, with 23 bases between. The CDR3 nucleotides read TGTGCCAGCAGGCGAGCTGGGAGCCTGACCTTGGATGAGCAGTTCTTC. As protein: CASRRAGSLTLDEQFF.

The gene calls are TRBV19 and TRBJ1-5; 8 bases align to TRBD1. There are 13 residues in the CDR3. V gave up 8 bases and J gave up 7 bases; unmatched junction bases: 7. The V gene's germline CDR1 is LNHDA and CDR2 SQIVND (reference sequence). CDR3 in DNA: TGTGCCAGTCAAGACAGGGGATTGCAGCCCCAGCATTTT. The encoded protein is CASQDRGLQPQHF.

The chain joins TRBV7-9 to TRBJ2-5, with 7 bases lining up with TRBD2. CDR3 length: 15 amino acids. Germline assignment: CDR1 SEHNR and CDR2 FQNEAQ (reference sequence). Trimming removed 1 base from V and 5 bases from J; junction bases left unmatched: 7. CDR3 loop: CASSLDPGGIETQYF. The CDR3 region has the DNA TGTGCCAGCAGCTTAGATCCCGGGGGGATCGAGACCCAGTACTTC.

This chain joins TRBV28 and TRBJ2-1; no firm D call. The germline V gene encodes CDR1 MDHEN and CDR2 SYDVKM. Trimming removed 4 bases at V and 0 bases at J, with 16 bases between. The CDR3 covers 17 residues. The CDR3 sequence: CASSSLSRVFSYNEQFF. The CDR3 coding sequence is TGTGCCAGCAGTTCGCTTTCACGGGTCTTCTCCTACAATGAGCAGTTCTTC.

To note about this clone: One base away lies a much larger clone, so this may be a sequencing read error. The V gene is TRBV27, the J gene TRBJ2-7; 10 bases match TRBD1. Trimming cost V 4 bases and J 2 bases; bases outside gene matches: 5. The germline V gene encodes CDR1 MNHEY and CDR2 SMNVEV (reference sequence). This CDR3 is built from 15 residues. The CDR3 region has the DNA TGTGCCAGCAGTTATCGGACAGGGGGACCCTACGAGCAGTACTTC. This gives the protein CASSYRTGGPYEQYF.

The rearrangement uses TRBV27 and TRBJ1-2; D is possibly TRBD1 (5 bases). Looked up from germline, CDR1 is MNHEY and CDR2 is SMNVEV (reference sequence). The CDR3 is 13 amino acids. Trimming stripped 2 bases from V and 4 bases from J, with 8 bases between. The CDR3 reads CASSLQGTYGYTF. In nucleotides, the CDR3 is TGTGCCAGCAGTTTACAGGGAACCTATGGCTACACCTTC.